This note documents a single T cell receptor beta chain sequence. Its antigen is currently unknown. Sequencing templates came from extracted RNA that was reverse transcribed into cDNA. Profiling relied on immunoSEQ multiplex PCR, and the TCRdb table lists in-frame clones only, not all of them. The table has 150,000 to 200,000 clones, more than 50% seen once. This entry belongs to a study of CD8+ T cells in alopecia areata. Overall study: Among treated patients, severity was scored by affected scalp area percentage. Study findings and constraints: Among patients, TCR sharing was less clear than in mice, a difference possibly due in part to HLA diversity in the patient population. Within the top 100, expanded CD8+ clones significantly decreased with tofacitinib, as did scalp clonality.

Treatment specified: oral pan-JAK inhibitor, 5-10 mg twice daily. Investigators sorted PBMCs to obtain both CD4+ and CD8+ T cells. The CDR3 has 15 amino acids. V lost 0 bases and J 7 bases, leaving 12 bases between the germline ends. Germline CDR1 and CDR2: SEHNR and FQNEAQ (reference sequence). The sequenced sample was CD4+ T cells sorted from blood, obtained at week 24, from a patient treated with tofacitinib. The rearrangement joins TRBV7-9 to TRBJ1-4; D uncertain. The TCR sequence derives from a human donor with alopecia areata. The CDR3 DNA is TGTGCCAGCAGCTTAGCGTCGGGAACGAGTGAAAAACTGTTTTTT. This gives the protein CASSLASGTSEKLFF. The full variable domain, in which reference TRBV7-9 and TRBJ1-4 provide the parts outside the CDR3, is DTGVSQNPRHKITKRGQNVTFRCDPISEHNRLYWYRQTLGQGPEFLTYFQNEAQLEKSRLLSDRFSAERPKGSFSTLEIQRTEQGDSAMYLCASSLASGTSEKLFFGSGTQLSVL.